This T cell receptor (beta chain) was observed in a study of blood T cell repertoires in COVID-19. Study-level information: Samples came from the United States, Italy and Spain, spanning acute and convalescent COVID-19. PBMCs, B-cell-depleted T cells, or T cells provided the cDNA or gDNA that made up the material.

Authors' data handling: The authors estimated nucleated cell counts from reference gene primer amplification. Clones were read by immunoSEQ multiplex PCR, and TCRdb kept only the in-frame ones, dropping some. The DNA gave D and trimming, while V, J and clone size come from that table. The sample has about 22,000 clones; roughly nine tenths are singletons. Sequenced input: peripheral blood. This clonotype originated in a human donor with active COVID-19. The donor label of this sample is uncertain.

The CDR3 nucleotides read TGTGCCAGCAGCCCGACGCAGGGTGTCTACACCTTC. Amino acid sequence: CASSPTQGVYTF. The chain recombines TRBV7-9 with TRBJ1-2; weak D call: TRBD1 (5 bases). This CDR3 spans 12 amino acids. Germline values: CDR1 SEHNR, CDR2 FQNEAQ (reference sequence). Trimming removed 5 bases at V and 10 bases at J, with 14 bases between.